This T cell receptor (beta chain) derives from a study of T-cell reconstitution after alpha-beta-depleted transplantation in children. Unique molecular identifiers were incorporated into the prepared TCRbeta library. TCRdb ran MiXCR on the PCR reads and lists one entry per CDR3 protein. The sample consists of around 360,000 distinct CDR3 sequences, about 9.4% of them appearing once. The CDR3 spans 14 residues. The ends were cut back, 5 bases at V and 3 bases at J, with 10 bases in the middle. Germline V CDR1 and CDR2: SGHVS, FQNEAQ. The sample consisted of PBMCs from the stem cell graft donor, taken from the stem cell graft. This TCR was sampled from a human donor who donated a stem cell graft to a child with acute lymphoblastic leukemia. V and J are TRBV7-8 and TRBJ2-2; D ambiguous. In nucleotides, the CDR3 is TGTGCCAGCAGCGCCCTCAAGGACACCGGGGAGCTGTTTTTT. This sequence encodes CASSALKDTGELFF.